This T cell receptor (beta chain) was retrieved from a study of OX40 agonist ivuxolimab in advanced cancers. This table comes from immunoSEQ multiplex PCR, and its TCRdb copy is limited to in-frame clones, with some not included. The repertoire holds roughly 53,000 clones, with around four fifths as singletons. CDR1 and CDR2 (germline): MNHEY, SMNVEV (reference sequence). The V end lost 2 bases, the J end lost 2 bases, and 9 bases lay between the germline ends. This CDR3 comprises 14 residues. The source material was CD4+ or CD8+ T cells sorted from blood, sampled in a trial of the OX40 agonist ivuxolimab. J is TRBJ1-2 and V is TRBV27, with D hard to call. The sequence derives from an adult with an advanced solid tumor such as melanoma, head and neck, liver or kidney cancer. CDR3 amino acids: CASSLQIGNYGYTF. The CDR3 nucleotides are TGTGCCAGCAGTTTACAGATTGGAAACTATGGCTACACCTTC.